The next 18 T cell receptor beta chains were all read from a single sample in a study of blood T cell repertoires in COVID-19. Clones were sequenced by immunoSEQ multiplex PCR, and TCRdb holds only the in-frame ones, with some missing. The table shows more than 100,000 clones, with roughly 84% occurring only once. Material: PBMCs or T cells enriched from blood (not recorded which). The receptors shown here come from a woman aged 25 to 39 who had recovered from COVID-19.

This chain links TRBV7-7 with TRBJ2-5; 7 positions match TRBD1. The length of the CDR3 is 13 residues. Trimming removed 6 bases from V and 7 bases from J; junction bases left unmatched: 8. Germline loops: CDR1 SSHAT, CDR2 FNYEAQ (reference sequence). CDR3 in DNA: TGTGCCAGCAGTCCGGACAGGAGAAGGACCCAGTACTTC. It is translated as CASSPDRRRTQYF.

V usage is TRBV19 and J usage is TRBJ2-1, with unresolved D. Germline assignment: CDR1 LNHDA and CDR2 SQIVND (reference sequence). With 0 bases removed from V and 10 bases from J, the gap between germline ends came to 13 bases. This CDR3 has 14 amino acids. As DNA, the CDR3 is TGTGCCAGTAGTATAGATCTTGCCAGAACCGAGCAGTTCTTC. Amino acid sequence: CASSIDLARTEQFF.

This clone was observed a single time. The chain uses TRBV11-3 and TRBJ2-7; 7 positions agree with TRBD2. The junction had 4 bases not matched to a gene; V was cut back by 5 bases and J by 3 bases. This CDR3 region has 13 residues. The V gene's germline CDR1 is SGHNT and CDR2 YENEEA. The CDR3 sequence: CASSARGSYEQYF. Written as DNA, the CDR3 is TGTGCCAGCAGCGCGCGGGGGAGCTACGAGCAGTACTTC.

The V call is TRBV19, the J call TRBJ2-1, with TRBD2 matching 8 bases. This CDR3 is 16 amino acids long. Trimming removed 0 bases from V and 7 bases from J; junction bases left unmatched: 8. CDR1 and CDR2 (germline): LNHDA, SQIVND (reference sequence). CDR3 in amino acids: CASSIDLRTSRNEQFF. The CDR3 bases are TGTGCCAGTAGTATAGATCTCCGGACTAGCAGAAATGAGCAGTTCTTC.

J is TRBJ1-5 and V is TRBV10-3; D may be TRBD1 (6 bases). Germline V gene lookup returns CDR1 ENHRY and CDR2 SYGVKD. CDR3 size: 14 residues. For the CDR3, the DNA is TGTCAAGGGGGAGGGAGCTATAGCAATCAGCCCCAGCATTTT. Protein product: CQGGGSYSNQPQHF.

This clone appeared once. The rearrangement uses TRBV29-1 and TRBJ2-7; D possibly corresponds to TRBD1 (8 bases). From germline, CDR1 is SQVTM and CDR2 ANQGSEA. There are 13 residues in the CDR3. Trimming took 8 bases from V and 4 from J, leaving 18 bases between them. In DNA form, the CDR3 reads TGCAGCATTAACAGGGGGGGGCGGTACGAGCAGTACTTC. Its translation is CSINRGGRYEQYF.

This chain connects TRBV9 to TRBJ2-7; maybe TRBD1 (6 bases). Deletions cut 4 bases from V and 2 bases from J, with 13 bases between. Germline lookup yields CDR1 SGDLS and CDR2 YYNGEE. The CDR3 spans 14 residues. The CDR3 loop is CASSPRQAPYEQYF. CDR3 nucleotides: TGTGCCAGCAGCCCGCGACAGGCTCCCTACGAGCAGTACTTC.

The chain is built from TRBV3-1 (or the pseudogene TRBV3-2) and TRBJ1-1, with D tentatively TRBD1 (5 bases). The CDR3 totals 14 residues. Trimming shortened V by 4 bases and J by 5 bases, and 14 bases separated the two germline ends. Germline V lookup: CDR1 LGHDT, CDR2 YNNKEL (reference sequence). This CDR3 reads CASSPKWGGTEAFF. Here the CDR3 DNA reads TGTGCCAGCAGCCCTAAGTGGGGGGGGACTGAAGCTTTCTTT.

This clone was seen once. The chain carries TRBV5-8 and TRBJ1-1; the match to TRBD1 covers 9 bases. The germline V gene has CDR1 SGHTS and CDR2 YDEGEE. This CDR3 spans 14 amino acids. The trim removed 3 bases at V and 5 bases at J, leaving 5 bases unmatched. CDR3: CASSSQGAVTEAFF. CDR3 coding DNA: TGTGCCAGCAGCTCACAGGGGGCTGTGACTGAAGCTTTCTTT.

The V call is TRBV10-3, the J call TRBJ1-1, with 10 nucleotides matching TRBD1. The CDR3 has 15 residues. The germline gives CDR1 ENHRY, CDR2 SYGVKD. After removal of 4 bases from V and 1 base from J, the junction contained 3 bases not matched to a gene. CDR3 nucleotide sequence: TGTGCCATCAGTGCCCGGACAGGGGGGAACACTGAAGCTTTCTTT. Translated: CAISARTGGNTEAFF.

The chain has TRBV5-4 and TRBJ1-1; 8 nucleotides line up with TRBD1. Unmatched junction bases numbered 16, after V lost 0 bases and J lost 0 bases. The CDR3 loop spans 20 amino acids. Germline V gives CDR1 SGHNT, CDR2 YYREEE (reference sequence). This CDR3 reads CASSLVGWTGRKVMNTEAFF. Written as DNA, the CDR3 is TGTGCCAGCAGCTTGGTCGGTTGGACAGGGAGGAAGGTCATGAACACTGAAGCTTTCTTT.

This clone was seen once. CDR3 in amino acids: CASSLSGSADTQYF. In nucleotides, the CDR3 is TGTGCCAGCAGCTTATCGGGTAGCGCCGATACGCAGTATTTT. The chain carries TRBV7-3 and TRBJ2-3; D may be TRBD2 (5 bases). Trimming cost V 2 bases and J 6 bases, with 12 bases left between them. The CDR3 is 14 amino acids. Germline V lookup: CDR1 SGHTA, CDR2 FQGTGA.

J is TRBJ2-7 and V is TRBV28; D might be TRBD2 (6 bases). From germline, CDR1 is MDHEN and CDR2 SYDVKM. This CDR3 comprises 16 residues. Trimming took 7 bases from V and 3 from J, leaving 22 bases between them. The CDR3 DNA reads TGTGCCAGCACCACAAGGGCCCTTGGGAGGAGCTACGAGCAGTACTTC. As protein: CASTTRALGRSYEQYF.

J is TRBJ1-1 and V is TRBV9, with D perhaps TRBD1 (6 bases). V shed 4 bases and J shed 2 bases, with 15 bases lying between them. CDR1 is SGDLS, CDR2 YYNGEE, per germline. This CDR3 has 15 amino acids. CDR3 sequence: CASSTWTVSNTEAFF. The CDR3 DNA follows: TGTGCCAGCAGCACCTGGACAGTCAGTAACACTGAAGCTTTCTTT.

This chain links TRBV29-1 with TRBJ2-3; no firm D call. V lost 5 bases to trimming and J lost 4 bases, with 13 bases between them. Germline values: CDR1 SQVTM, CDR2 ANQGSEA. There are 13 residues in the CDR3. The CDR3 protein is CSVKLSSSDTQYF. CDR3 nucleotide sequence: TGCAGCGTTAAACTATCAAGCTCAGATACGCAGTATTTT.

The genes are TRBV18 and TRBJ1-4, with a possible D match to TRBD1 (5 bases). Trimming left V 1 base short and J 7 bases short, with 13 bases between. CDR1 KGHSH and CDR2 LQKENI come from the germline V gene. The CDR3 has 15 residues. The CDR3 DNA sequence: TGTGCCAGCTCACCACGGCCAGGGAGGCCTGAAAAACTGTTTTTT. As protein: CASSPRPGRPEKLFF.

The chain employs TRBV4-1 and TRBJ1-1, with 7 bases that match TRBD1. Trimming removed 4 bases from V and 5 bases from J; junction bases left unmatched: 16. CDR1 and CDR2 from the germline V gene are MGHRA and YSYEKL. CDR3 length: 17 amino acids. This chain's CDR3 is CASSRSINRGGLTEAFF. CDR3 nucleotides: TGCGCCAGCAGCCGAAGCATTAACAGGGGTGGACTTACTGAAGCTTTCTTT.

V and J are TRBV4-1 and TRBJ1-2; perhaps TRBD1 as D (5 bases). V was clipped by 1 base and J by 3 bases, with 12 bases between them. CDR1 and CDR2 from the germline V gene are MGHRA and YSYEKL. The CDR3 is 15 residues long. CDR3 bases: TGCGCCAGCAGCCAAGGGCCCGGGGGATACTATGGCTACACCTTC. Encoded protein: CASSQGPGGYYGYTF.